Below, 11 T cell receptor beta chains from the same sample are listed, as sequenced in a study of molecular identifiers for immune sequencing clone quantification. A single record per CDR3 protein comes from TCRdb applying MiXCR to the PCR reads. The repertoire holds approximately 93,000 distinct CDR3 sequences, with roughly 25% as singletons. The sequenced material came from naive CD8+ T cells from blood, with Jurkat cell RNA spiked in. The subset: FACS-sorted CD8+CD4-CCR7+CD45RA+ naive T cells. All receptors derive from a human donor in good health. Some libraries in this study had Jurkat cell RNA spiked in.

At least ten counts were recorded for this clonotype. CDR3 sequence: CASRTWTGGWDEQFF. CDR3 coding DNA: TGTGCCAGCAGAACATGGACAGGGGGCTGGGATGAGCAGTTCTTC. The chain combines TRBV13 with TRBJ2-1, with 11 bases matching TRBD1. The CDR3 is made up of 15 amino acids. V lost 6 bases, J lost 8 bases, and 9 bases stayed unmatched. CDR1 and CDR2 (germline): PRHDT, FYEKMQ (reference sequence).

In this sample, this clonotype turned up many times. The chain recombines TRBV7-2 with TRBJ2-7; TRBD1 is a possible D gene (6 bases). Trimming pared 8 bases from V and 3 bases from J, leaving 14 bases between. The CDR3 spans 13 residues. CDR1 is SGHTA and CDR2 is FQGNSA in the germline V gene. The CDR3 DNA follows: TGTGCCAGCGGACCACAGGGTATCTACGAGCAGTACTTC. This translates into CASGPQGIYEQYF.

The chain is built from TRBV7-2 and TRBJ2-1, with unresolved D. CDR3 length: 18 residues. The germline V and J ends were trimmed by 2 bases and 3 bases, with 20 bases remaining between them. The germline V gene has CDR1 SGHTA and CDR2 FQGNSA. The CDR3 spells CASSLSAGQAQGYNEQFF. Here the CDR3 DNA reads TGTGCCAGCAGCTTAAGCGCCGGGCAGGCCCAAGGCTACAATGAGCAGTTCTTC.

This clonotype was detected a few times. V gene TRBV27 combines with J gene TRBJ2-3; D not certain. Looked up from germline, CDR1 is MNHEY and CDR2 is SMNVEV (reference sequence). Between the trimmed V and J ends, which lost 5 bases and 0 bases, there was a span of 21 bases. The CDR3 covers 18 residues. CDR3 nucleotide sequence: TGTGCCAGCAGTCTCACCCCCACCGGTCGTTGGAGCACAGATACGCAGTATTTT. Its translation: CASSLTPTGRWSTDTQYF.

This clonotype was picked up a small number of times. V gene TRBV4-1 combines with J gene TRBJ2-3; no definite D call. CDR3 length: 20 amino acids. V gave up 0 bases and J gave up 2 bases, with 24 bases separating them. Germline V gene lookup returns CDR1 MGHRA and CDR2 YSYEKL. The CDR3 sequence: CASSQESHGPISGSTDTQYF. The CDR3 DNA reads TGCGCCAGCAGCCAAGAAAGCCACGGGCCGATTAGTGGATCCACAGATACGCAGTATTTT.

This clonotype has at least ten counts. This chain joins TRBV7-9 and TRBJ2-2, with a tentative D call TRBD1 (6 bases). The CDR3 is 16 residues long. Trimming removed 6 bases at V and 6 bases at J, with 20 bases between. CDR1 SEHNR and CDR2 FQNEAQ come from the germline V gene (reference sequence). CDR3 DNA: TGTGCCAGCAGACTAGGACAGTCTTCGGCTTCCGGGGAGCTGTTTTTT. Translated: CASRLGQSSASGELFF.

This clonotype was counted only a few times. The chain carries TRBV28 and TRBJ2-5, with 9 positions matching TRBD1. This CDR3 has 16 amino acids. Per germline, CDR1 MDHEN and CDR2 SYDVKM. J gave up 5 bases and V 7 bases, and 14 bases lay outside the gene matches. The chain's CDR3 is CASTALRDRARETQYF. The CDR3 nucleotides read TGTGCCAGCACCGCACTCCGGGACAGGGCCCGGGAGACCCAGTACTTC.

As to this clonotype: Being one base from a much bigger clone, this may be a read error. The chain recombines TRBV4-3 with TRBJ2-3; unclear D gene. Trimming took off 0 bases at V and 7 bases at J, with 11 bases between the two ends. Germline-derived CDR1 and CDR2 are LGHNA and YSLEER. The CDR3 covers 14 residues. Written as DNA, the CDR3 is TGCGCCAGCAGCCAAGATAGTACTACAAATACGCAGTATTTT. This gives the protein CASSQDSTTNTQYF.

Remarks on this clonotype: A much larger clone sits a single nucleotide away, making a read error possible. CDR3 loop: CASSIGSSDYEQYF. The CDR3 DNA follows: TGTGCCAGCAGCATAGGGAGTTCAGACTACGAGCAGTACTTC. The chain carries TRBV13 and TRBJ2-7; possibly TRBD2 for D (5 bases). Germline V CDR1 and CDR2: PRHDT, FYEKMQ (reference sequence). The CDR3 runs to 14 residues.

This clonotype was seen ten or more times. The rearrangement joins TRBV5-1 to TRBJ2-3, with D maybe TRBD2 (6 bases). The V gene lost 0 bases and the J gene lost 2 bases, with 19 bases spanning the gap. Germline CDR1 SGHRS, CDR2 YFSETQ. CDR3 size: 18 residues. The CDR3, as DNA: TGCGCCAGCAGCTTGGGGGCCCAATATGGCGGGGCCACAGATACGCAGTATTTT. Its protein product is CASSLGAQYGGATDTQYF.

A note on this clonotype: This sequence may be a read error, since a much larger clone differs from it by one base. This rearrangement joins TRBV28 to TRBJ2-7; 9 positions match TRBD1. Germline V gene sequence: CDR1 MDHEN, CDR2 SYDVKM. With V trimmed by 7 bases and J by 2 bases, 6 bases remained unmatched. This CDR3 comprises 14 residues. The CDR3 sequence is CASTEGTGPYEQYF. In nucleotides, the CDR3 is TGTGCCAGCACCGAAGGGACAGGGCCCTACGAGCAGTACTTC.